Only a few counts were recorded for the clone carrying this TCR beta chain. The antigen is not known. The sample is drawn from a study of cytomegalovirus exposure and HLA in healthy donors. Study-level results: HLA restriction was apparent for most CMV-associated TCR beta chains in a later analysis.

The PCR had 60 Vbeta and 13 Jbeta primers. The table came from immunoSEQ multiplex PCR; TCRdb's copy has only in-frame clones and leaves some out. The sample holds around 150,000 clones; around 79% are singletons and the top ten take roughly 7.4%. Germline trimming cut 4 bases from V and 5 bases from J; bases unmatched to any gene: 5. The V gene's germline CDR1 is SEHNR and CDR2 FQNEAQ (reference sequence). CDR3 length equals 14 residues. Sequencing was carried out using PBMCs. V gene TRBV7-9 combines with J gene TRBJ1-1; 9 bases map to TRBD1. The receptor was derived from a male donor in good health and CMV-seropositive. CDR3 loop: CASSYGTGWTEAFF. The CDR3 bases are TGTGCCAGCAGCTATGGGACAGGGTGGACTGAAGCTTTCTTT. The complete variable domain, with remaining parts taken from reference TRBV7-9 and TRBJ1-1, reads DTGVSQNPRHKITKRGQNVTFRCDPISEHNRLYWYRQTLGQGPEFLTYFQNEAQLEKSRLLSDRFSAERPKGSFSTLEIQRTEQGDSAMYLCASSYGTGWTEAFFGQGTRLTVV.